The 22 T cell receptor beta chains given below trace back to one sample, sequenced in a study of T cell responses to AZD1222 COVID-19 vaccine. Assay: immunoSEQ multiplex PCR; the TCRdb copy retains only in-frame clones and omits some. Of 110,000 or so clones in the sample, about 86% were seen once. The source material was peripheral blood, sampled 28 days after the second AZD1222 dose. The receptors derive from an adult who received the AZD1222 COVID-19 vaccine.

This chain uses TRBV7-9 with TRBJ1-1, with D uncertain. This CDR3 contains 14 residues. Per the germline V gene, CDR1 is SEHNR and CDR2 is FQNEAQ (reference sequence). Trimming removed 2 bases from V and 4 bases from J, with 11 bases in between. CDR3 DNA sequence: TGTGCCAGCAGCTTATACCCGGGTGGCACTGAAGCTTTCTTT. Translated: CASSLYPGGTEAFF. The full variable domain, completed using reference TRBV7-9 and TRBJ1-1, is DTGVSQNPRHKITKRGQNVTFRCDPISEHNRLYWYRQTLGQGPEFLTYFQNEAQLEKSRLLSDRFSAERPKGSFSTLEIQRTEQGDSAMYLCASSLYPGGTEAFFGQGTRLTVV.

DNA for the CDR3: TGTGCCAGCTCACCAAGTCGATCCCTCTACGAGCAGTACTTC. As protein: CASSPSRSLYEQYF. J is TRBJ2-7 and V is TRBV18, with D unclear. The CDR3 consists of 14 residues. Trimming pared 2 bases from V and 3 bases from J, leaving 11 bases between. CDR1 and CDR2 from the germline V gene are KGHSH and LQKENI.

The chain joins TRBV6-5 to TRBJ1-6; D ambiguous. Germline CDR1 MNHEY, CDR2 SVGAGI. With 7 bases removed from V and 9 bases from J, the gap between germline ends came to 13 bases. CDR3 length: 13 residues. DNA for the CDR3: TGTGCCAGCACCCGAGAATTGGGTTCACCCCTCCACTTT. The encoded protein is CASTRELGSPLHF.

The CDR3 spells CASSIGGGAGFGQPQHF. In DNA, the CDR3 is TGTGCCAGTAGTATTGGAGGGGGCGCGGGGTTCGGTCAGCCCCAGCATTTT. V usage is TRBV19 and J usage is TRBJ1-5, with TRBD1 identical over 7 bases. The J segment lost 6 bases and the V segment lost 3 bases, leaving 14 bases of the junction unmatched. This CDR3 region has 17 residues. CDR1 LNHDA and CDR2 SQIVND come from the germline V gene (reference sequence).

The chain recombines TRBV2 with TRBJ2-5; D may correspond to TRBD1 or TRBD2 (5 bases each). CDR1 and CDR2 (germline): SNHLY, FYNNEI. Trimming shortened V by 8 bases and J by 5 bases, and 24 bases separated the two germline ends. The CDR3 loop spans 16 amino acids. The DNA of the CDR3 is TGTGCCAGCCGGTCCTCCGGGGCTCGATCGGGGGAGACCCAGTACTTC. It specifies CASRSSGARSGETQYF.

The rearrangement links TRBV6-2 or TRBV6-3 to TRBJ1-1; 10 nucleotides line up with TRBD1. The CDR3 consists of 15 residues. Germline V gene data show CDR1 as MNHEY and CDR2 as SVGEGT. V dropped 5 bases and J dropped 1; count of bases not matched to a gene: 4. The CDR3 loop reads CASSTRTGGNTEAFF. DNA of the CDR3: TGTGCCAGCAGTACCCGGACAGGGGGGAACACTGAAGCTTTCTTT.

J is TRBJ2-5 and V is TRBV18; no firm D call. The V and J ends lost 1 base and 5 bases respectively, with 5 bases between them. Germline-derived CDR1 and CDR2 are KGHSH and LQKENI. The CDR3 extends over 12 amino acids. DNA of the CDR3: TGTGCCAGCTCACCACAGCCCGAGACCCAGTACTTC. Amino acid sequence: CASSPQPETQYF.

V usage is TRBV4-3 and J usage is TRBJ1-3, with unresolved D. Trimming took off 0 bases at V and 0 bases at J, with 9 bases between the two ends. In germline, CDR1 is LGHNA, CDR2 YSLEER. This CDR3 has 16 residues. The CDR3 DNA is TGCGCCAGCAGCCAAGATACGGGGAGCTCTGGAAACACCATATATTTT. Residues: CASSQDTGSSGNTIYF.

V and J are TRBV4-3 and TRBJ1-3; 7 nucleotides match TRBD1. Trimming cost V 4 bases and J 0 bases; bases outside gene matches: 9. Germline V gives CDR1 LGHNA, CDR2 YSLEER. The CDR3 runs 17 residues. The CDR3 spells CASSPHPQGDSGNTIYF. The DNA for the CDR3 is TGCGCCAGCAGCCCCCATCCCCAGGGGGACTCTGGAAACACCATATATTTT.

The J gene is TRBJ1-1, the V gene TRBV18, with D hard to call. Trimming left V 5 bases short and J 0 bases short, with 13 bases between. CDR1 and CDR2 from the germline V gene are KGHSH and LQKENI. The CDR3 contains 15 residues. CDR3 nucleotides: TGTGCCAGCTCAGCGGTACAGCCGATGAACACTGAAGCTTTCTTT. Its translation: CASSAVQPMNTEAFF.

V and J are TRBV21-1 and TRBJ1-2; the listed D gene, TRBD1, was not tested against the DNA. TRBV21-1 is recorded as a pseudogene. The CDR3 runs 13 residues. The CDR3 protein is CASSKGTGYGYTF. In nucleotides, the CDR3 is TGTGCCAGCAGCAAAGGGACAGGGTATGGCTACACCTTC.

This clone has just one count. The chain is built from TRBV5-1 and TRBJ2-7; 8 bases are a match to TRBD1. Germline loops: CDR1 SGHRS, CDR2 YFSETQ. The length of the CDR3 is 15 residues. The V segment lost 3 bases and the J segment 2 bases; nucleotides outside the gene matches: 7. The CDR3 coding sequence is TGCGCCAGCAGCTGGGGGACAGGACCCACCTACGAGCAGTACTTC. Translation: CASSWGTGPTYEQYF. The whole variable domain, remainder taken from reference TRBV5-1 and TRBJ2-7, is KAGVTQTPRYLIKTRGQQVTLSCSPISGHRSVSWYQQTPGQGLQFLFEYFSETQRNKGNFPGRFSGRQFSNSRSEMNVSTLELGDSALYLCASSWGTGPTYEQYFGPGTRLTVT.

The chain is built from TRBV7-7 and TRBJ2-3; maybe TRBD2 (5 bases). The CDR3 totals 14 residues. Deletions cut 2 bases from V and 7 bases from J, with 13 bases between. The germline V gene encodes CDR1 SSHAT and CDR2 FNYEAQ (reference sequence). The CDR3 sequence: CASSLTPDSNTQYF. The CDR3 DNA is TGTGCCAGCAGCTTAACCCCGGACTCAAATACGCAGTATTTT.

The chain is built from TRBV7-8 and TRBJ2-7, with a possible D match to TRBD1 (5 bases). In germline, CDR1 is SGHVS, CDR2 FQNEAQ. Trimming removed 4 bases from V and 4 bases from J, with 17 bases in between. There are 15 residues in the CDR3. For the CDR3, the DNA is TGTGCCAGCAGCTCCAGGGAAGATACGGCTTACGAGCAGTACTTC. It specifies CASSSREDTAYEQYF.

The genes are TRBV9 and TRBJ1-3; D gene ambiguous. Trimming took off 3 bases at V and 0 bases at J, with 4 bases between the two ends. This CDR3 has 13 residues. Germline lookup yields CDR1 SGDLS and CDR2 YYNGEE. Written as DNA, the CDR3 is TGTGCCAGCAGCGCCAGCTCTGGAAACACCATATATTTT. Protein: CASSASSGNTIYF. The whole variable domain, filled in from reference TRBV9 and TRBJ1-3, reads DSGVTQTPKHLITATGQRVTLRCSPRSGDLSVYWYQQSLDQGLQFLIQYYNGEERAKGNILERFSAQQFPDLHSELNLSSLELGDSALYFCASSASSGNTIYFGEGSWLTVV.

The rearrangement links TRBV3-1 (or the pseudogene TRBV3-2) to TRBJ2-1; D call uncertain. Germline CDR1 reads LGHDT; CDR2 reads YNNKEL (reference sequence). This CDR3 has 12 amino acids. The germline V and J ends were trimmed by 1 base and 13 bases, with 11 bases remaining between them. Here the CDR3 reads CASSQVGAPQFF. CDR3 bases: TGTGCCAGCAGCCAAGTCGGAGCGCCCCAGTTCTTC.

This chain connects TRBV15 to TRBJ1-2, with D possibly matching TRBD1 (6 bases). Between the trimmed V and J ends, which lost 3 bases and 8 bases, there was a span of 13 bases. CDR3 length: 13 amino acids. Germline CDR1 reads LNHNV; CDR2 reads YYDKDF (reference sequence). The CDR3 region is CATSRDTGYGYTF. DNA for the CDR3: TGTGCCACCAGCAGGGATACAGGGTACGGCTACACCTTC.

The genes are TRBV5-6 and TRBJ1-5; D may be TRBD1 (5 bases). This CDR3 has 15 residues. V dropped 4 bases and J dropped 1 base, with 12 bases sitting between them. Germline V lookup: CDR1 SGHDT, CDR2 YYEEEE. DNA for the CDR3: TGTGCCAGCAGCCCCGCGGGACGGAGCAATCAGCCCCAGCATTTT. This translates into CASSPAGRSNQPQHF.

The chain recombines TRBV28 with TRBJ1-4, with D possibly being TRBD1 (5 bases). The CDR3 length is 15 residues. Per the germline V gene, CDR1 is MDHEN and CDR2 is SYDVKM. Trimming took 10 bases from V and 0 from J, leaving 15 bases between them. The CDR3 spells CATSGQGATNEKLFF. Here the CDR3 DNA reads TGTGCCACCTCCGGGCAGGGTGCAACTAATGAAAAACTGTTTTTT.

The chain uses TRBV28 and TRBJ2-1, with TRBD2 identical over 8 bases. CDR1 and CDR2 from the germline V gene are MDHEN and SYDVKM. The length of the CDR3 is 16 residues. J lost 4 bases, V lost 5 bases, and 10 bases had no gene match. The CDR3 region has the DNA TGTGCCAGCAGTGGAACTAGCGGAGGACCGTACAATGAGCAGTTCTTC. As protein: CASSGTSGGPYNEQFF.

The gene calls are TRBV11-3 and TRBJ2-5, with 8 positions matching TRBD2. The germline CDR1 and CDR2 sequences are SGHNT and YENEEA. The CDR3 totals 13 residues. The V and J ends lost 5 bases and 3 bases, in that order; junction bases with no gene match: 2. CDR3 sequence (DNA): TGTGCCAGCAGCACAGCGGGGGAAGAGACCCAGTACTTC. Protein product: CASSTAGEETQYF.

The V and J genes are TRBV2 and TRBJ2-1, with D possibly TRBD1 on 5 matching bases. The CDR3 has 16 amino acids. V was shortened by 2 bases and J by 6 bases, with 17 bases between the two germline ends. Germline V gives CDR1 SNHLY, CDR2 FYNNEI. The CDR3 DNA follows: TGTGCCAGCAGTGAATCCCAGGGATGGATGGGCAATGAGCAGTTCTTC. Protein product: CASSESQGWMGNEQFF.